A single T cell receptor (beta chain) is shown here with its context. The germline gives CDR1 SGDLS, CDR2 YYNGEE. V dropped 3 bases and J dropped 5 bases, with 23 bases sitting between them. This CDR3 has 17 residues. This record comes from a study of cytomegalovirus exposure and HLA in healthy donors. The PCR ran on 60 Vbeta and 13 Jbeta primers. The repertoire was sequenced with immunoSEQ multiplex PCR; TCRdb's copy has only in-frame clones and lacks some. The sample includes about 140,000 clones, roughly 80% of them seen just once. The genes are TRBV9 and TRBJ2-5; perhaps TRBD2 as D (6 bases). The specimen was PBMCs. The TCR originated in a man aged 35 to 55 in good health and CMV-seronegative. CDR3 DNA: TGTGCCAGCAGCGGGCACCCCGGGACCCCGGGGGAGGAGACCCAGTACTTC. Translated, it gives CASSGHPGTPGEETQYF.